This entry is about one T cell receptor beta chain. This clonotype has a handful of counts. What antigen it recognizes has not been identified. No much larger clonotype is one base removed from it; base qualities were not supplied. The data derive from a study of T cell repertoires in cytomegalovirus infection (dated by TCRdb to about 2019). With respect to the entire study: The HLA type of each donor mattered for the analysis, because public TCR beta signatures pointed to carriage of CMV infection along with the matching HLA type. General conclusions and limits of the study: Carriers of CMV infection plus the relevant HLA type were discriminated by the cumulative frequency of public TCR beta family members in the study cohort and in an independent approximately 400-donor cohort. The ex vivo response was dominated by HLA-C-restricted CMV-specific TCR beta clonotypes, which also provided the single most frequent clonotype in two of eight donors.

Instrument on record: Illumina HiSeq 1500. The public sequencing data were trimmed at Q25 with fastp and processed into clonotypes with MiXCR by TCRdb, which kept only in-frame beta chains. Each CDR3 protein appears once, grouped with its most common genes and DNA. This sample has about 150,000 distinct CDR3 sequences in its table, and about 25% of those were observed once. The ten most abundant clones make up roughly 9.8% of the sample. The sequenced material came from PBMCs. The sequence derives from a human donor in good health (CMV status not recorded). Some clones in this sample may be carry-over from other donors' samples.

Here the CDR3 is given as CASSLVAEYNEQFF. The nucleotide sequence reads TGTGCCAGCAGCTTGGTAGCGGAGTACAATGAGCAGTTCTTC. The chain was built from TRBV5-6 and TRBJ2-1; the D gene is possibly TRBD2, with 6 bases matching. The CDR3 starts with the cysteine, ends with the phenylalanine, and has 14 residues. Of all the DNA, just the CDR3 is kept, 42 bases in frame from base 1. Deletion took 0 bases off V and 4 bases off J, with a span of 8 bases between the germline ends. Sequences SGHDT (CDR1) and YYEEEE (CDR2) are obtained from the germline V gene. With the portions outside the CDR3 filled from the reference TRBV5-6 and TRBJ2-1 genes, the complete variable region becomes DAGVTQSPTHLIKTRGQQVTLRCSPKSGHDTVSWYQQALGQGPQFIFQYYEEEERQRGNFPDRFSGHQFPNYSSELNVNALLLGDSALYLCASSLVAEYNEQFFGPGTRLTVL.